What follows is one T cell receptor beta chain and its context. Antigen specificity is unknown. Since all of the isolated RNA was reverse transcribed, expressed TCRB transcripts were what got sequenced. The method was immunoSEQ multiplex PCR; TCRdb's version includes in-frame clones alone and lacks a portion of them. The repertoire includes around 340,000 clones, about 19% of them detected once, and roughly 0.045% sits in the top ten. The data are from a study of beta chain features in type 1 diabetes. A sort by CD45RO/CCR7/CD25/CD127/CD95/CD27 yielded CD4+ naive, central memory, regulatory and stem cell-like memory cells. Overall study findings and caveats: Individuals with type 1 diabetes displayed fewer insertions and more deletions at VDJ junctions. Moderate yet significant TCRB CDR3 shortening was seen in Type 1 diabetes patients in all four CD4+ subsets.

J was trimmed by 6 bases and V by 5 bases; bases with no gene match: 7. CDR3 size: 14 residues. CDR1 SGHAT and CDR2 FQDESV come from the germline V gene (reference sequence). This sequence joins TRBV11-1 and TRBJ2-3; TRBD1 matches 8 bases. The sequencing sample was made of naive CD4+ T cells from blood. The clonotype originates from a woman younger than 35 in good health. CDR3 in DNA: TGTGCCAGCAGCACCTCGGACAGGGTGGATACGCAGTATTTT. This codes for CASSTSDRVDTQYF.